The following is a T cell receptor (beta chain) sequence with its context. It lacks a known antigen. Within one base of it there is no much larger clone, and no base qualities were kept. The data originate from a study of blood T cell repertoires in COVID-19 (dated by TCRdb to the early 2020s). Notes on the research overall: Samples covering the acute and convalescent phases of COVID-19 were provided by collaborators in the United States, Italy and Spain. HLA class I and class II types, where available, came from metadata supplied by the sample provider rather than from assay-based typing. The samples were drawn from the first 160 participants of the ongoing ImmuneRACE study and from some 1,300 subjects provided by 6 global collaborators. Deeply sampled blood TCRbeta repertoires from subjects exposed to, actively infected with, or recovered from COVID-19 were included in the dataset. The material from the prospective study consisted of cDNA or gDNA derived from T cells, B-cell-depleted T cells, or PBMCs. Sample metadata almost always included a de-identified subject ID, COVID-19 status, age in years and sex. The repertoires were released in a freely available public database intended as a resource for research on the immune response to SARS-CoV-2. Study-wide findings and limitations: The amount of clinical and demographic metadata varied by source and participant and was provided uncurated.

Whole blood was collected in K2EDTA tubes by collaborating institutions according to the institutions' own protocols. Collaborator samples were shipped for TCRbeta analysis as frozen whole blood, isolated PBMCs, or DNA extracted from either sample type. TCRbeta CDR3 regions were amplified from genomic DNA by means of the immunoSEQ Assay, a bias-controlled multiplex PCR. The original methods were these. Nucleated cell counts per sample were estimated from amplification of reference gene primers within the assay. To quantify the absolute abundance of each unique TCRbeta CDR3 rearrangement, sequence reads were collapsed and filtered. For each sample, productive Simpson clonality was calculated by taking the square root of Simpson's diversity index across productive rearrangements. TCRdb retrieved this table from immuneACCESS and kept in-frame rearrangements only. Not all clones are present; in checked studies, unresolved V genes account for under half, and no reason is known for the remainder. Clone size and the V and J calls come from that table; the DNA yielded D and trimming. For this sample the table gives 85,000 to 100,000 clones, of which about four fifths were detected only once. Of the sample, roughly 22% is held by the ten largest clones.

This clonotype was obtained from a human donor in a cohort sampled during active COVID-19. The sequencing sample was made of peripheral blood.

The nucleotide sequence is TGCGCCAGCAGCTTGGGGCAGGGGCGTCCCGGGGAGCTGTTTTTT. Its protein product is CASSLGQGRPGELFF. The V and J segments used are TRBV5-1 and TRBJ2-2, and perhaps TRBD1 as D gene, on 6 matching bases. V and J are truncated by 0 bases and 6 bases respectively, leaving an intervening sequence of 12 bases. Including cysteine and phenylalanine, the CDR3 has 15 amino acids. Just CDR3 DNA is preserved here, 45 bases in frame from base 1. Based on the germline V gene, the CDR1 and CDR2 sequences are SGHRS and YFSETQ.